This paragraph covers one T cell receptor beta chain sequence. This receptor's antigen is unknown. No base quality values were provided; no much bigger clone lies one nucleotide off. The sample originates from a study of identical twins (dated by TCRdb to 2016 to 2018). For the wider study: To test whether fetal clonotypes persist, this study deep-sequenced TCR alpha and beta repertoires from monozygotic twins, from unrelated adults of various ages, and from cord blood. To rule out contamination, the twin experiments were replicated at different times with different library preparation protocols. What the work shows at the level of the full study, not this receptor alone: Fewer insertions were carried by abundant cord blood beta clonotypes; a weaker similar trend was observed in young adult naive repertoires, while no such trend was observed in memory repertoires. In monozygotic twins, out-of-frame TCR alpha sharing was systematically underestimated by recombination models, although the models agreed with sharing between unrelated individuals. Compared with coincidental sharing between unrelated individuals, an excess of low generation-probability sequences was observed among out-of-frame TCR alpha sequences shared between twins. Because the same donors could not be followed over many years, the conclusions relied on cross-sectional statistical analysis. Excess twin sharing in beta out-of-frame sequences was weaker because fewer shared sequences lowered the signal-to-noise ratio. Invariant T cells such as MAIT and iNKT could partly confound zero-insertion analyses, although diverse VJ usage argued against such confounding for most clonotypes.

The CDR3 runs 13 residues from the cysteine to the phenylalanine. Just the 39-base CDR3 DNA is kept, in frame starting at base 1. CDR1 and CDR2 were assigned from the germline V gene as SNHLY and FYNNEI. V gives up 9 bases and J gives up 1 base, and the segment between their germline ends measures 13 bases. Every donor was a healthy Caucasian. The twin cohort consisted of three pairs of female monozygotic twins, all aged roughly 18 to 30 years. Positive isolation kits from Invitrogen were used to isolate the CD4+ and CD8+ T cell populations. The library was built by means of 5' RACE. Sequenced using an Illumina HiSeq 2000. A universal primer binding site was introduced by template switching, and a unique molecular identifier was present in the final cDNA, enabling accurate counting of TCR cDNA molecules. Specific primers in the conserved constant-segment region were used to synthesize first-strand cDNA for the TCR alpha and beta chains. To control for contamination, every cDNA library was double barcoded, receiving both a SMART-Mk sample barcode and Illumina barcodes. Two successive PCR steps introduced TruSeq adapter sequences along with Illumina sample barcodes. The Illumina HiSeq platform was used with custom primers to sequence TCR alpha and beta cDNA libraries. The source study handled its data this way. MiGEC processed the raw reads to extract unique molecular identifiers, while MiXCR was used to determine the CDR3 positions. Recombination models were inferred per individual with the repgenHMM and IGoR tools using an EM algorithm. The analysis of shared clonotypes was done with the tcR package in R, with sharing normalized by the product of cloneset sizes. To study raw recombination free of thymic and clonal selection effects, out-of-frame nonproductive sequences were analyzed. In TCRdb, the public reads were trimmed at Q25 with fastp and aligned with MiXCR, with productive beta chains retained. Each CDR3 protein gets just one entry, which takes the most common genes and DNA from the rows behind it. It is TCRdb's table, rather than the study itself, that gives the V and J calls and clone size. Recorded for this sample are more than 400,000 distinct CDR3 sequences; around 15% of them occurred a single time. The leading ten clones occupy less than 0.5% of the sample.

These data also formed part of another study, on yellow fever vaccine responses in identical twins. As the second paper documents: According to the authors, in identical twins the way T cells responded to vaccination appeared partly convergent and partly personalized. In identical twins, the study followed T cell clones that responded to the vaccine with precision.

The chain joins TRBV2 to TRBJ2-7; TRBD2 is a weak D gene call, 7 bases matching. The receptor was isolated from a woman aged 18-29 years in good health. The source material was CD4+ T cells sorted from blood. CDR3 sequence: CASVRGGSYEQYF. The bases read TGTGCCAGTGTTAGGGGGGGGTCCTACGAGCAGTACTTC.